A selection of T cell receptor beta chains follows, all from one sample in a study of cytomegalovirus exposure and HLA in healthy donors. This table comes from immunoSEQ multiplex PCR, and its TCRdb copy is limited to in-frame clones, with some not included. The repertoire includes fewer than 250,000 clones, approximately 80% of them detected once, and roughly 0.7% sits in the top ten. The sequenced sample was PBMCs. The receptors shown here come from a boy younger than 10 in good health and CMV-seronegative. Each CDR3 is given with its conserved first and last residue. Fields, in order: CDR3 length, D gene, J gene, V gene, clone size, CDR3 DNA, CDR3 protein. D genes are given only for firm matches. Rows may omit the clone size; those that give it use once, few, many or a size class.

14	-	TRBJ2-1	TRBV5-1	-	TGCGCCAGCAGTGCCCGTCAGTCCTACAATGAGCAGTTCTTC	CASSARQSYNEQFF
16	TRBD1	TRBJ2-7	TRBV5-4	-	TGTGCCAGCAGCTTGGGGGGTGAGACAGGGCTGAGCGAGCAGTACTTC	CASSLGGETGLSEQYF
16	-	TRBJ1-5	TRBV30	-	TGTGCCTGGAGTGTACTGAAGGGGTTAGGCAATCAGCCCCAGCATTTT	CAWSVLKGLGNQPQHF
15	TRBD1	TRBJ1-5	TRBV6-5	-	TGTGCCAGCAGTCCGGACAGGACTAGCAATCAGCCCCAGCATTTT	CASSPDRTSNQPQHF
13	-	TRBJ2-7	TRBV5-4	-	TGTGCCAGCAGCTTGAATCAGGTTTACGAGCAGTACTTC	CASSLNQVYEQYF
15	TRBD1	TRBJ1-2	TRBV5-8	-	TGTGCCAGCAGCTGGTCGGGACAGAACTACTATGGCTACACCTTC	CASSWSGQNYYGYTF
16	-	TRBJ2-3	TRBV7-6	-	TGTGCCAGCAGCTTAGCTGTAACAGGGAGCACAGATACGCAGTATTTT	CASSLAVTGSTDTQYF
14	-	TRBJ2-7	TRBV19	once	TGTGCCAGTAGTATAGGGACAGTTTTCTACGAGCAGTACTTC	CASSIGTVFYEQYF
14	TRBD2	TRBJ2-1	TRBV2	-	TGTGCCAGCTTAGCGGGAGTGACCTACAATGAGCAGTTCTTC	CASLAGVTYNEQFF
16	TRBD1	TRBJ2-3	TRBV27	-	TGTGCCAGCAGTTCCTTACAGGGGGTAGGCACAGATACGCAGTATTTT	CASSSLQGVGTDTQYF
16	TRBD2	TRBJ2-3	TRBV7-9	-	TGTGCCAGCAGCTTTGGGACTAGCGGGTTCACAGATACGCAGTATTTT	CASSFGTSGFTDTQYF
16	-	TRBJ1-1	TRBV6-6	-	TGTGCCAGCAGTTCGGTCAGCCACGGGATGAACACTGAAGCTTTCTTT	CASSSVSHGMNTEAFF
18	TRBD2	TRBJ2-6	TRBV4-2	-	TGTGCCAGCGGCCAAGAAACCCGGGGGGAGAGTGGGGCCAACGTCCTGACTTTC	CASGQETRGESGANVLTF
16	TRBD1	TRBJ2-2	TRBV7-9	-	TGTGCCAGCAGCCGCCCCGGGACAGGGAACACCGGGGAGCTGTTTTTT	CASSRPGTGNTGELFF
16	-	TRBJ1-1	TRBV2	-	TGTGCCAGCACCCCCGCGGCGTCAGAACGGGTCACTGAAGCTTTCTTT	CASTPAASERVTEAFF
15	-	TRBJ1-3	TRBV15	-	TGTGCCACCAGCAGACGACACATCGGAAACGATGCCATATATTTT	CATSRRHIGNDAIYF
14	-	TRBJ1-3	TRBV15	-	TGTGCCACCAGCAGAGGCCAGAGCGCAAACACCATATATTTT	CATSRGQSANTIYF
14	TRBD1	TRBJ1-4	TRBV18	-	TGTGCCAGCTCACCGGGACAGGGAAGTGAAAAACTGTTTTTT	CASSPGQGSEKLFF
17	-	TRBJ2-3	TRBV5-1	-	TGCGCCAGCCGCCGACGGAGTACGGAGGCTAGCACAGATACGCAGTATTTT	CASRRRSTEASTDTQYF
17	TRBD2	TRBJ2-1	TRBV7-8	-	TGTGCCAGCAGCTTATTGACTAGCGGGGGGTGGGGGAATGAGCAGTTCTTC	CASSLLTSGGWGNEQFF
12	-	TRBJ1-1	TRBV30	-	TGTGCCTGGAGTTTGGGCCCCACTGAAGCTTTCTTT	CAWSLGPTEAFF
13	-	TRBJ2-1	TRBV7-9	-	TGTGCCAGCAGACTGGACACCAACAATGAGCAGTTCTTC	CASRLDTNNEQFF
14	-	TRBJ1-4	TRBV6-5	-	TGTGCCAGCAGACCCGGGACTCAGAATGAAAAACTGTTTTTT	CASRPGTQNEKLFF
17	TRBD2	TRBJ2-2	TRBV11-2	-	TGTGCCAGCAGCTGGGGGAGGGCAGGAAGAAACACCGGGGAGCTGTTTTTT	CASSWGRAGRNTGELFF
13	-	TRBJ2-7	TRBV6-1	-	TGTGCCAGCAGTGAGTCTAGAGGCTACGAGCAGTACTTC	CASSESRGYEQYF
16	TRBD2	TRBJ2-3	TRBV19	-	TGTGCCAGTAGTAAGGGACTAGCGGATATCACAGATACGCAGTATTTT	CASSKGLADITDTQYF
12	-	TRBJ1-2	TRBV19	-	TGTGCCAGTAATACAGGGTCTAGGGGCTACACCTTC	CASNTGSRGYTF
12	-	TRBJ2-1	TRBV9	-	TGTGCCAGCAGCGCCCCCAGGGTTGAGCAGTTCTTC	CASSAPRVEQFF
13	TRBD2	TRBJ2-5	TRBV29-1	-	TGCAGCGTTGCTAGCGGAGGCGAGGAGACCCAGTACTTC	CSVASGGEETQYF
14	-	TRBJ2-7	TRBV7-2	-	TGTGCCAGCAGCCGCGGGGCGCTCTCCTACGAGCAGTACTTC	CASSRGALSYEQYF
13	-	TRBJ2-7	TRBV25-1	-	TGTGCCAGCAGTCAGAAAGACACCTACGAGCAGTACTTC	CASSQKDTYEQYF
16	-	TRBJ2-1	TRBV16	-	TGTGCCAGCAGCCATTATGGTAGGGGAACCTACAATGAGCAGTTCTTC	CASSHYGRGTYNEQFF
13	-	TRBJ1-2	TRBV5-4	few	TGTGCCGGGGGGATGGGGCAGAACTATGGCTACACCTTC	CAGGMGQNYGYTF
15	TRBD1	TRBJ2-7	TRBV2	-	TGTGCCAGCATACTTCCCGGGACAGCTTCCTACGAGCAGTACTTC	CASILPGTASYEQYF
16	TRBD2	TRBJ2-1	TRBV9	-	TGTGCCAGCAGCGTAGGGGAGGGACGGCCCTACAATGAGCAGTTCTTC	CASSVGEGRPYNEQFF
13	-	TRBJ1-1	TRBV6-5	-	TGTGCCAGCAGGAGGGGGGGGAACACTGAAGCTTTCTTT	CASRRGGNTEAFF
15	TRBD1	TRBJ2-3	TRBV5-1	-	TGCGCCAGCAGCTTGGGACAGGGAGGCACAGATACGCAGTATTTT	CASSLGQGGTDTQYF
13	-	TRBJ1-4	TRBV10-2	few	TGCGCCAGCGGCGGGACCAGAGTTGAAAAACTGTTTTTT	CASGGTRVEKLFF
13	-	TRBJ1-2	TRBV9	-	TGTGCCAGCAGCGACAGGGAAAACTATGGCTACACCTTC	CASSDRENYGYTF
15	TRBD2	TRBJ2-3	TRBV9	-	TGTGCCAGCAGCGTAGTGGAGCGGGGAAGGGATACGCAGTATTTT	CASSVVERGRDTQYF
15	-	TRBJ2-1	TRBV7-9	-	TGTGCCAGCAGCCTCCCGGGGGGCAATCACAATGAGCAGTTCTTC	CASSLPGGNHNEQFF
14	-	TRBJ2-7	TRBV6-1	-	TGTGCCAGCGGACGGGGACTCATAACCTACGAGCAGTACTTC	CASGRGLITYEQYF
17	-	TRBJ1-5	TRBV19	few	TGTGCCAGTATAGGTTGGGGGACTGGTGGATTTAACCAGCCCCAGCATTTT	CASIGWGTGGFNQPQHF
16	-	TRBJ2-1	TRBV12-1	-	TGTGCCAGCAGCTCCAGGGACTACTGCTCCTACAATGAGCAGTTCTTC	CASSSRDYCSYNEQFF
12	-	TRBJ2-1	TRBV10-3	-	TGTGCCATCAGTGATTCCCGGGATGAGCAGTTCTTC	CAISDSRDEQFF
11	-	TRBJ1-1	TRBV20-1	-	TGCAGTGCTCTTGAGTACACTGAAGCTTTCTTT	CSALEYTEAFF
15	-	TRBJ2-5	TRBV5-3	-	TGTGCCAGAAGGGGCTCTGGAGGAGGCCAAGAGACCCAGTACTTC	CARRGSGGGQETQYF
14	TRBD2	TRBJ2-1	TRBV29-1	-	TGCAGCGTTGAGAGGAGCGGGAGTGTGGATGAGCAGTTCTTC	CSVERSGSVDEQFF
20	-	TRBJ1-5	TRBV6-4	-	TGTGCCAGCAGTGACTCAGGGAGTAGGGCACAGGGAAGGGTCATAGAGCCCCAGCATTTT	CASSDSGSRAQGRVIEPQHF
12	-	TRBJ2-7	TRBV7-6	once	TGTGCCAGCAGCTCTGGGAGAGGGGAGCAGTACTTC	CASSSGRGEQYF